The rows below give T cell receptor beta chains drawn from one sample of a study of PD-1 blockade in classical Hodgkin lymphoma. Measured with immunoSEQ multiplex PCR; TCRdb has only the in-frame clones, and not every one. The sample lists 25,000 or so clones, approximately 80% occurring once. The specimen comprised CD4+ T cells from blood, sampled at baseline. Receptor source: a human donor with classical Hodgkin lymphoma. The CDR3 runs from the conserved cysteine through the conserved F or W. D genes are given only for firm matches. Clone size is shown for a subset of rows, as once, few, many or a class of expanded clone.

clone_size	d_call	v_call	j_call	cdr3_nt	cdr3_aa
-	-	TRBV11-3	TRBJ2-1	TGCGCCAGCAGCTTAGATAGGCCCAATGAGCAGTTCTTC	CASSLDRPNEQFF
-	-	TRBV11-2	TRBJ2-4	TGTGCCAGCAGCTTTTCAGGGGGGATCGAAAACATTCAGTACTTC	CASSFSGGIENIQYF
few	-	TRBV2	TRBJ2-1	TGTGCCAGCAGTATAGGGCCCTACAATGAGCAGTTCTTC	CASSIGPYNEQFF
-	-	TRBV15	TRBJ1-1	TGTGCCACCAGCAGAGAGTATGGTAGAAGTTCCTCGGTAGATGGGAACACTGAAGCTTTCTTT	CATSREYGRSSSVDGNTEAFF
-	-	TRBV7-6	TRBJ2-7	TGTGCCAGCAGCCACCTCAGGGGCGGCTACGAGCAGTACTTC	CASSHLRGGYEQYF
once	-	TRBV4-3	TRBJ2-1	TGCGCCAGCAGCCAAGTGGCTAGCGAATACAATGAGCAGTTCTTC	CASSQVASEYNEQFF
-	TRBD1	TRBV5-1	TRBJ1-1	TGCGCCAGCAGCTTGGAAGGACAGGGGGCGGATTGGTACACTGAAGCTTTCTTT	CASSLEGQGADWYTEAFF
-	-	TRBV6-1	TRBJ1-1	TGTGCCAGCAGTATATACAGGGATACTGAAGCTTTCTTT	CASSIYRDTEAFF
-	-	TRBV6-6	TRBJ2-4	TGTGCCAGCAGAGACAGGCGGGACATTCAGTACTTC	CASRDRRDIQYF
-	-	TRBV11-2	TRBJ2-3	TGTGCCAGCAGCGCAACATTTAGCACAGATACGCAGTATTTT	CASSATFSTDTQYF
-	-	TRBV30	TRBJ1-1	TGTGCCTGGAGACCACGGTGGGCCAAAGCTTTCTTT	CAWRPRWAKAFF
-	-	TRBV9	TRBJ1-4	TGTGCCAGCAGCCCTGGGGGGACTAATGAAAAACTGTTTTTT	CASSPGGTNEKLFF
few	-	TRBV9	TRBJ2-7	TGTGCCAGCAGCCTCGGATGGGCTAGTGGGTACTACGAGCAGTACTTC	CASSLGWASGYYEQYF
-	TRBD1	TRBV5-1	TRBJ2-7	TGCGCCAGCAGCCCGGACAGGGCCGTCTACGAGCAGTACTTC	CASSPDRAVYEQYF
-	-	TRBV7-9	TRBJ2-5	TGTGCCAGCAGCTTCTGGGGGCGATTCACAGGGCAAGAGACCCAGTACTTC	CASSFWGRFTGQETQYF
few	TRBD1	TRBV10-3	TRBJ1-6	TGTGCCATCAGTGAGGACAGGGACATATATTCACCCCTCCACTTT	CAISEDRDIYSPLHF
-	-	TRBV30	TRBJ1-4	TGTGCCGCCACGCAGACGAATGAAAAACTGTTTTTT	CAATQTNEKLFF
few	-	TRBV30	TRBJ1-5	TGTGCCTGGAGTGTAAGGGTGGATCAGCCCCAGCATTTT	CAWSVRVDQPQHF
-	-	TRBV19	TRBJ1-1	TGTGCCAGTAATTATGGAAACAGGAACACTGAAGCTTTCTTT	CASNYGNRNTEAFF
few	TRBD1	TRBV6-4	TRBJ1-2	TGTGCCAGCAGTGACTCCGGGACAGGACTTCATGGCTACACCTTC	CASSDSGTGLHGYTF
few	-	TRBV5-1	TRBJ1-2	TGCGCCAGCAGCCTGAACTATGGCTACACCTTC	CASSLNYGYTF
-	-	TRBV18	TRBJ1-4	TGTGCCAGCTCAGTGGGGCGGGGCACGGATGAAAAACTGTTTTTT	CASSVGRGTDEKLFF
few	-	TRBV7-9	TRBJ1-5	TGTGCCAGCAGCTTAAATAGTGGCAATCAGCCCCAGCATTTT	CASSLNSGNQPQHF
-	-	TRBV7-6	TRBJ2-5	TGTGCCAGCAGCTTTCAGGGAACCCAAGAGACCCAGTACTTC	CASSFQGTQETQYF
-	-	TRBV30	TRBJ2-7	TGTGCCTGGAGTGTACGCGAGGGCGAGCAGTACTTC	CAWSVREGEQYF
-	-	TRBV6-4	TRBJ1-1	TGTGCCAGCAGTGACACGTCCAGGGCGACTGAAGCTTTCTTT	CASSDTSRATEAFF
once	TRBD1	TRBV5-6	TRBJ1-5	TGTGCCAGCAGCCGGACAGGGTGGAGCAATCAGCCCCAGCATTTT	CASSRTGWSNQPQHF
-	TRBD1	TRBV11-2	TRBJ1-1	TGTGCCAGCAGCTTCAGGGGACAGGGGACCATCGAAGCTTTCTTT	CASSFRGQGTIEAFF
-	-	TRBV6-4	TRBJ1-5	TGTGCCAGCAGCGCTTCAGGGAGCAATCAGCCCCAGCATTTT	CASSASGSNQPQHF
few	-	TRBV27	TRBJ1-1	TGTGCCAGCAGTTTAAACCCGGGATACGAAGCTTTCTTT	CASSLNPGYEAFF
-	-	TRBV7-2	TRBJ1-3	TGTGCCAGCAGCTTAGTTACAGTTAGCTCTGGAAACACCATATATTTT	CASSLVTVSSGNTIYF
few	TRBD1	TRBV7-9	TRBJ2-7	TGTGCCAGCAGCTTTGGACAGGACTCCTACGAGCAGTACTTC	CASSFGQDSYEQYF
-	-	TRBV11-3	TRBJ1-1	TGTGCCAGCAGCCTGGGTGGGGGGAATACTGAAGCTTTCTTT	CASSLGGGNTEAFF
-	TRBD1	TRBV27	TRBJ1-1	TGTGCCAGCAGTTCCCAGACAGGGGGAAGCACTGAAGCTTTCTTT	CASSSQTGGSTEAFF
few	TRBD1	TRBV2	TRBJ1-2	TGTGCCAGCGGGACAGGGTTCGGCTACACCTTC	CASGTGFGYTF
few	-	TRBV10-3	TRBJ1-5	TGTGCCATCAGTGCTGGAGACAATCAGCCCCAGCATTTT	CAISAGDNQPQHF
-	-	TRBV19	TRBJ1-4	TGTGCCAGTAGTTCCCCCGCGTGGGGGTCTGGTGAAAAACTGTTTTTT	CASSSPAWGSGEKLFF
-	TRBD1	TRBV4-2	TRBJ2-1	TGTGCCAGCAGCCAAGATGGGACAGGTTACAATGAGCAGTTCTTC	CASSQDGTGYNEQFF
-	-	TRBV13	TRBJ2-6	TGTGCCAGCGGGACTCCTGGTGCCAACGTCCTGACTTTC	CASGTPGANVLTF
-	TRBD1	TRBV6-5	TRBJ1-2	TGTGCCAGCAGTAAAACAGGGGTCTATGGCTACACCTTC	CASSKTGVYGYTF
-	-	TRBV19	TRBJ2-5	TGTGCCAGTAGTTACCCGGGGCAAGAGACCCAGTACTTC	CASSYPGQETQYF
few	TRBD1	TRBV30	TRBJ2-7	TGTGCCTGGAGTGTGGACAGGGTTTCCTACGAGCAGTACTTC	CAWSVDRVSYEQYF
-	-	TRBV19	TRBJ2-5	TGTGCCCGCGGCCCGCCGGACCCTCCTCAAGAGACCCAGTACTTC	CARGPPDPPQETQYF
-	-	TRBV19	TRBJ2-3	TGTGCCAGTAGTGAGGGACCACTTGGGGATACGCAGTATTTT	CASSEGPLGDTQYF
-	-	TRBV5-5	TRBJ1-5	TGTGCCAGCAGCCTCCCGACCGGCGGTCAGCCCCAGCATTTT	CASSLPTGGQPQHF
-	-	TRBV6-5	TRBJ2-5	TGTGCCAGCAGTTACTGGGGGGCCGAAGAGACCCAGTACTTC	CASSYWGAEETQYF
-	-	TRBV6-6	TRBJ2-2	TGTGCCAGCAGCCGCAAGATACCACAGAACACCGGGGAGCTGTTTTTT	CASSRKIPQNTGELFF
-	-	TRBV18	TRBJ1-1	TGTGCCAGCTCCCCCTTAACTGAAGCTTTCTTT	CASSPLTEAFF
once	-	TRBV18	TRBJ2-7	TGTGCCAGCTCACCCGGGACCGCAGGGACCTACGAGCAGTACTTC	CASSPGTAGTYEQYF
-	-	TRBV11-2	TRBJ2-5	TGTGCCAGCAGCGCCCGGACAAGTGAGACCCAGTACTTC	CASSARTSETQYF
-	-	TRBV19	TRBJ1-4	TGTGCCAGTAGTATTTCCCCCGGACAGCAGCAAAATGAAAAACTGTTTTTT	CASSISPGQQQNEKLFF